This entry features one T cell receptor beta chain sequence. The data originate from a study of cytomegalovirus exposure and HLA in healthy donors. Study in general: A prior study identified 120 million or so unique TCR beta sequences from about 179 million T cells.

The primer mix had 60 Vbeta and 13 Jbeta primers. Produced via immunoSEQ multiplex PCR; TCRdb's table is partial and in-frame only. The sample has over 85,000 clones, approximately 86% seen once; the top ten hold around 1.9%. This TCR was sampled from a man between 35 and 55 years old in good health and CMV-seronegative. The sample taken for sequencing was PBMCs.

The CDR3 region is CASSLAGRETQYF. For the CDR3, the DNA is TGCGCCAGCAGCTTGGCGGGGAGGGAGACCCAGTACTTC. The rearrangement links TRBV5-1 to TRBJ2-5, with a possible D match to TRBD2 (6 bases). CDR1 is SGHRS and CDR2 is YFSETQ in the germline V gene. The CDR3 is 13 residues long. V dropped 0 bases and J dropped 5 bases, with 8 bases sitting between them.